These 13 T cell receptor beta chains were sequenced from one sample in a study of blood T cells in healthy people across ages (dated by TCRdb to between 2014 and 2017). Libraries were made using 5' RACE. The data were produced on an Illumina HiSeq 2500. A second PCR of 7 to 11 cycles was performed with a sample-barcoded 5' primer and a J-beta primer mix. The public reads were reanalyzed by TCRdb: fastp trimming at Q25, MiXCR alignment, in-frame beta chains only. Identical CDR3 protein sequences are pooled into one entry, listed with their most common genes and DNA. The sample table records around 600,000 distinct CDR3 sequences; less than 60% of these occur just once. The ten largest clones add up to roughly 24% of the sample. The material sequenced was blood. These receptors were collected from a man of 80 years or more in good health.

In the case of this clonotype: At one end the junction does not follow the germline gene, possibly because of a read error. Here the CDR3 reads CASSRTINTEAFF. The DNA of the CDR3 is TGTGCTAGCAGTCGGACAATTAACACTGAAGCTTTCTTT. This chain uses TRBV2 with TRBJ1-1; TRBD1 is a possible D gene (5 bases). Per the germline V gene, CDR1 is SNHLY and CDR2 is FYNNEI. This CDR3 has 13 residues.

This clonotype was counted a few times. The V call is TRBV12-3 or TRBV12-4, the J call TRBJ2-1, with TRBD1 matching over 9 bases. Unmatched junction bases numbered 2, after V lost 5 bases and J lost 0 bases. The CDR3 is 15 residues long. The CDR3 spells CASSPTGGSYNEQFF. CDR3 nucleotide sequence: TGTGCCAGCAGTCCGACAGGGGGCTCCTACAATGAGCAGTTCTTC.

This clonotype was seen a handful of times. V is TRBV28 and J is TRBJ2-1, with 8 bases lining up with TRBD2. Germline V CDR1 and CDR2: MDHEN, SYDVKM. The CDR3 extends over 15 amino acids. Trimming at V came to 6 bases and at J to 5 bases, leaving 9 bases not matched to a gene. The CDR3 DNA follows: TGTGCCAGCAGGCAGTCCGGTAGCGGGAACAATGAGCAGTTCTTC. It codes for CASRQSGSGNNEQFF. The entire variable domain, with the rest obtained from reference TRBV28 and TRBJ2-1, is as follows: DVKVTQSSRYLVKRTGEKVFLECVQDMDHENMFWYRQDPGLGLRLIYFSYDVKMKEKGDIPEGYSVSREKKERFSLILESASTNQTSMYLCASRQSGSGNNEQFFGPGTRLTVL.

This clonotype was picked up a small number of times. The chain joins TRBV11-2 to TRBJ2-4, with TRBD2 as a possible D gene (5 bases). The end of the DNA aligns better with TRBJ2-7, so the J call may be wrong. Germline-derived CDR1 and CDR2 are SGHAT and FQNNGV. There are 17 residues in the CDR3. The CDR3 here is CASSPPPWTLSGYEQYF. In DNA, the CDR3 is TGTGCCAGCAGCCCCCCTCCCTGGACTCTCTCGGGTTACGAGCAGTACTTC.

The J gene is TRBJ2-1, the V gene TRBV7-3; the match to TRBD2 covers 9 bases. Germline CDR1 is SGHTA and CDR2 is FQGTGA. V lost 5 bases to trimming and J lost 7 bases; unmatched junction nucleotides: 12. This CDR3 is 16 amino acids long. The CDR3 DNA follows: TGTGCCAGCAGCCCAGATAGCGGGAGCTATTTGAATGAGCAGTTCTTC. Its translation is CASSPDSGSYLNEQFF.

This clonotype was found a few times. This chain connects TRBV7-9 to TRBJ1-4; D uncertain. V shed 8 bases and J shed 0 bases, with 4 bases lying between them. CDR3 length equals 12 residues. Germline V gene sequence: CDR1 SEHNR, CDR2 FQNEAQ (reference sequence). The CDR3 DNA sequence: TGTGCCAGCGGCTCAACTAATGAAAAACTGTTTTTT. This codes for CASGSTNEKLFF.

The V call is TRBV10-3, the J call TRBJ2-3; 7 nucleotides agree with TRBD1. CDR3 length equals 15 residues. With V trimmed by 2 bases and J by 1 base, 3 bases remained unmatched. Germline-derived CDR1 and CDR2 are ENHRY and SYGVKD. The CDR3 sequence is CAISENRGRTDTQYF. The CDR3 nucleotides read TGTGCCATCAGTGAGAACAGGGGACGCACAGATACGCAGTATTTT.

This clonotype was seen only a few times. This sequence joins TRBV7-2 and TRBJ2-7; 10 bases agree with TRBD1. The germline gives CDR1 SGHTA, CDR2 FQGNSA. Trimming removed 5 bases from V and 6 bases from J; junction bases left unmatched: 10. The length of the CDR3 is 15 residues. CDR3 amino acids: CASSRRSGQGSEQYF. CDR3 sequence (DNA): TGTGCCAGCAGCAGAAGGTCGGGACAGGGGTCCGAGCAGTACTTC. The full variable domain, with the rest looked up from reference TRBV7-2 and TRBJ2-7, is GAGVSQSPSNKVTEKGKDVELRCDPISGHTALYWYRQSLGQGLEFLIYFQGNSAPDKSGLPSDRFSAERTGGSVSTLTIQRTQQEDSAVYLCASSRRSGQGSEQYFGPGTRLTVT.

The CDR3 DNA reads as TGCAGTGCTAGCCAGGGGGCTGGTATGGGCTACACCTTC. Translated: CSASQGAGMGYTF. V usage is TRBV20-1 and J usage is TRBJ1-2; 8 bases line up with TRBD1. Germline-derived CDR1 and CDR2 are DFQATT and SNEGSKA (reference sequence). Losses at the gene ends were 3 bases for V and 8 bases for J; bases not matched to a gene: 8. The CDR3 loop spans 13 amino acids.

This rearrangement joins TRBV5-1 to TRBJ1-5; 7 bases align to TRBD1. CDR1 and CDR2 (germline): SGHRS, YFSETQ. This CDR3 has 15 amino acids. V shed 0 bases, J shed 6 bases, and the junction held 6 bases outside the gene matches. The CDR3 here is CASSLGQGGSQPQHF. The CDR3 DNA reads as TGCGCCAGCAGCTTGGGTCAGGGGGGCTCTCAGCCCCAGCATTTT.

This clonotype was observed many times. This chain links TRBV6-5 with TRBJ2-1; 7 bases are shared with TRBD2. V lost 2 bases, J lost 0 bases, and 13 bases stayed unmatched. Germline CDR1 is MNHEY and CDR2 is SVGAGI. This CDR3 spans 19 amino acids. The CDR3 region has the DNA TGTGCCAGCAGTTACCGCCCAGGCGCTAGCGGAGGCTCCTACAATGAGCAGTTCTTC. Translated, it gives CASSYRPGASGGSYNEQFF.

The chain carries TRBV5-1 and TRBJ1-4, with a tentative D call TRBD1 (6 bases). V lost 3 bases to trimming and J lost 7 bases, with 19 bases between them. Germline-derived CDR1 and CDR2 are SGHRS and YFSETQ. The CDR3 spans 16 residues. CDR3 protein: CASSSLTRDISEKLFF. The CDR3 DNA reads as TGCGCCAGCAGCTCCTTAACCCGGGACATCTCTGAAAAACTGTTTTTT.

V and J are TRBV20-1 and TRBJ1-4; tentatively, D is TRBD1 (6 bases). CDR3 size: 14 residues. CDR1 is DFQATT and CDR2 is SNEGSKA in the germline V gene (reference sequence). Trimming removed 4 bases from V and 7 bases from J, with 16 bases in between. The CDR3 is CSAINREGGEKLFF. CDR3 nucleotides: TGCAGTGCTATCAACAGGGAGGGAGGTGAAAAACTGTTTTTT.